A single sample is the source of the 15 T cell receptor beta chains below, sequenced in a study of T cell responses to AZD1222 COVID-19 vaccine. Profiled with immunoSEQ multiplex PCR; TCRdb holds only in-frame clones, not every one. The sample contains about 100,000 clones, 65% to 90% of which appear only once. This specimen was peripheral blood, taken on day 0 of AZD1222 vaccination. These receptors were taken from an adult in good health.

The V call is TRBV18, the J call TRBJ2-1; D is possibly TRBD2 (7 bases). V was trimmed by 3 bases and J by 1 base, leaving 10 bases between them. CDR1 is KGHSH, CDR2 LQKENI, per germline. The CDR3 has 15 residues. The CDR3 loop is CASSPGGGSYNEQFF. The CDR3, as DNA: TGTGCCAGCTCACCGGGAGGGGGGTCCTACAATGAGCAGTTCTTC.

This clone has a handful of counts. CDR3: CAWSRGNGNTIYF. Here the CDR3 DNA reads TGTGCCTGGAGCAGAGGGAATGGAAACACCATATATTTT. V gene TRBV30 combines with J gene TRBJ1-3; no reliable D call. The V end lost 3 bases, the J end lost 3 bases, and 9 bases lay between the germline ends. This CDR3 is 13 amino acids long. The germline V gene has CDR1 GTSNPN and CDR2 SVGIG (reference sequence).

The rearrangement joins TRBV2 to TRBJ1-2, with 8 bases aligning to TRBD1. The CDR3 covers 17 residues. CDR1 is SNHLY, CDR2 FYNNEI, per germline. The V gene end was trimmed by 3 bases and the J gene end by 4 bases; junction bases not matched to a gene: 13. For the CDR3, the DNA is TGTGCCAGCAGTGAGGGATGGGCCCCGGGACAGGCCTATGGCTACACCTTC. As protein: CASSEGWAPGQAYGYTF. Looking up the rest from reference TRBV2 and TRBJ1-2 gives the full variable domain: EPEVTQTPSHQVTQMGQEVILRCVPISNHLYFYWYRQILGQKVEFLVSFYNNEISEKSEIFDDQFSVERPDGSNFTLKIRSTKLEDSAMYFCASSEGWAPGQAYGYTFGSGTRLTVV.

This clone was observed a single time. J is TRBJ2-7 and V is TRBV5-6; D not resolved. V was cut by 0 bases and J by 7 bases, with 14 bases left in between. CDR1 and CDR2 from the germline V gene are SGHDT and YYEEEE. The CDR3 contains 14 residues. CDR3 nucleotide sequence: TGTGCCAGCAGCTTGGCCAATGGGGTGGAAGAGCAGTACTTC. It encodes CASSLANGVEEQYF.

The chain carries TRBV6-1 and TRBJ1-2; unclear D gene. The V end was cut by 3 bases, the J end by 3 bases, with 8 bases between. The germline gives CDR1 MNHNS, CDR2 SASEGT. The CDR3 contains 13 residues. Written as DNA, the CDR3 is TGTGCCAGCAGTGACAGCCTCTACTATGGCTACACCTTC. Protein sequence: CASSDSLYYGYTF.

The chain recombines TRBV29-1 with TRBJ1-1; D unresolved. The V and J ends lost 2 bases and 4 bases respectively, with 8 bases between them. The CDR3 length is 12 residues. CDR1 is SQVTM, CDR2 ANQGSEA, per germline. CDR3 region: CSVEPGPTEAFF. The CDR3, as DNA: TGCAGCGTTGAACCGGGTCCCACTGAAGCTTTCTTT.

The rearrangement joins TRBV10-3 to TRBJ1-2; a weak D match, TRBD1 (6 bases). In germline, CDR1 is ENHRY, CDR2 SYGVKD. CDR3 length equals 15 residues. Trimming pared 3 bases from V and 4 bases from J, leaving 15 bases between. CDR3 region: CAISDEAEGVYGYTF. The DNA of the CDR3 is TGTGCCATCAGTGATGAGGCAGAGGGGGTCTATGGCTACACCTTC.

V usage is TRBV5-1 and J usage is TRBJ2-1; the D is unclear. The germline gives CDR1 SGHRS, CDR2 YFSETQ. The germline V and J ends were trimmed by 4 bases and 7 bases, with 15 bases remaining between them. This CDR3 comprises 14 residues. The CDR3 protein is CASSRYGRGNEQFF. DNA for the CDR3: TGCGCCAGCAGCCGCTATGGAAGAGGAAATGAGCAGTTCTTC. Full variable domain (missing parts from reference TRBV5-1 and TRBJ2-1): KAGVTQTPRYLIKTRGQQVTLSCSPISGHRSVSWYQQTPGQGLQFLFEYFSETQRNKGNFPGRFSGRQFSNSRSEMNVSTLELGDSALYLCASSRYGRGNEQFFGPGTRLTVL.

The chain couples TRBV2 to TRBJ1-5; D not resolved. Per germline, CDR1 SNHLY and CDR2 FYNNEI. Trimming cost V 5 bases and J 0 bases, with 8 bases left between them. This CDR3 is 14 amino acids long. The CDR3 spells CASSTDYSNQPQHF. The CDR3 region has the DNA TGTGCCAGCAGTACAGATTATAGCAATCAGCCCCAGCATTTT.

The V call is TRBV28, the J call TRBJ1-1; D might be TRBD1 (5 bases). This CDR3 spans 14 amino acids. Germline CDR1 MDHEN, CDR2 SYDVKM. V lost 6 bases to trimming and J lost 11 bases, with 22 bases between them. CDR3 DNA sequence: TGTGCCAGCAGAACCCCGGGGGAAGCTCGGGAGGCTTTCTTT. Its translation is CASRTPGEAREAFF.

This clone was seen a few times. V gene TRBV6-5 combines with J gene TRBJ1-1; no firm D call. V shed 8 bases and J shed 2 bases, with 9 bases lying between them. This CDR3 has 12 residues. The germline CDR1 and CDR2 sequences are MNHEY and SVGAGI. The CDR3 region has the DNA TGTGCCAGCGGCGGCAGCAACACTGAAGCTTTCTTT. It specifies CASGGSNTEAFF.

The chain has TRBV6-5 and TRBJ1-2; 7 bases align to TRBD1. The CDR3 contains 12 residues. Germline V CDR1 and CDR2: MNHEY, SVGAGI. The chain's CDR3 is CFAGTANYGYTF. Written as DNA, the CDR3 is TGTTTTGCCGGGACAGCCAACTATGGCTACACCTTC.

The chain employs TRBV19 and TRBJ1-1; D is perhaps TRBD1 (5 bases). The CDR3 has 14 residues. V lost 5 bases and J 0 bases, leaving 10 bases between the germline ends. Germline CDR1 LNHDA, CDR2 SQIVND (reference sequence). CDR3 in amino acids: CASSAREMNTEAFF. Written as DNA, the CDR3 is TGTGCCAGTAGTGCCAGGGAAATGAACACTGAAGCTTTCTTT.

This chain connects TRBV7-2 to TRBJ1-5; D perhaps matches TRBD1 (5 bases). Trimming pared 5 bases from V and 7 bases from J, leaving 15 bases between. CDR1 SGHTA and CDR2 FQGNSA come from the germline V gene. This CDR3 is built from 14 residues. This CDR3 is CASSLSGGLQPQHF. In DNA form, the CDR3 reads TGTGCCAGCAGCCTAAGTGGGGGATTACAGCCCCAGCATTTT.

This chain joins TRBV30 and TRBJ1-1; TRBD1 is a possible D gene (6 bases). The CDR3 contains 12 residues. V was trimmed by 8 bases and J by 0 bases, leaving 10 bases between them. Germline V CDR1 and CDR2: GTSNPN, SVGIG (reference sequence). The CDR3 region is CATGQLNTEAFF. The DNA for the CDR3 is TGTGCCACAGGACAGCTGAACACTGAAGCTTTCTTT.